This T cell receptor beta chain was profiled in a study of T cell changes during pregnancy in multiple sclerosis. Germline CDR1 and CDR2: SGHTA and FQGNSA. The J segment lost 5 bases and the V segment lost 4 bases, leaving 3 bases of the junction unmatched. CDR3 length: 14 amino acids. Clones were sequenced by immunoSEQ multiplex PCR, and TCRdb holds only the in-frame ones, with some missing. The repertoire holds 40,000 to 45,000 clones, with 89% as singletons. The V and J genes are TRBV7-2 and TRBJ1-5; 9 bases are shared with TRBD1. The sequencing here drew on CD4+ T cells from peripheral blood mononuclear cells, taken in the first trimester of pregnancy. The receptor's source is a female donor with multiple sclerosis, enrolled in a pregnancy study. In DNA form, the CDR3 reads TGTGCCAGCAGCTCGGGACAGGGCGATCAGCCCCAGCATTTT. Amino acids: CASSSGQGDQPQHF.